Following are 10 T cell receptor beta chains from one sample sequenced in a study of blood T cell repertoires in COVID-19. The data were produced by immunoSEQ multiplex PCR, yet TCRdb's version contains in-frame clones alone and is incomplete. The data show over 200,000 clones, roughly 80% seen once. Material: PBMCs or T cells enriched from blood (not recorded which). The receptors shown here come from a man in his sixties who had recovered from COVID-19.

The rearrangement joins TRBV19 to TRBJ2-5, with TRBD2 matching over 7 bases. V lost 1 base and J lost 5; bases outside the gene matches: 13. Germline CDR1 LNHDA, CDR2 SQIVND (reference sequence). This CDR3 region has 17 residues. CDR3 amino acids: CASSIVSWRGRLETQYF. The DNA for the CDR3 is TGTGCCAGTAGTATAGTTTCGTGGCGGGGGAGACTTGAGACCCAGTACTTC.

This clone turned up a few times. The chain carries TRBV20-1 and TRBJ1-1; D might be TRBD1 (5 bases). This CDR3 region has 11 residues. With 5 bases removed from V and 5 bases from J, the gap between germline ends came to 9 bases. Germline V gene sequence: CDR1 DFQATT, CDR2 SNEGSKA (reference sequence). Here the CDR3 reads CSAAQGTEAFF. The DNA of the CDR3 is TGCAGTGCTGCCCAGGGAACTGAAGCTTTCTTT.

This chain links TRBV3-1 (or the pseudogene TRBV3-2) with TRBJ1-4, with D maybe TRBD1 (6 bases). The CDR3 has 15 amino acids. In germline, CDR1 is LGHDT, CDR2 YNNKEL (reference sequence). V was trimmed by 4 bases and J by 7 bases, leaving 16 bases between them. CDR3 in DNA: TGTGCCAGCAGCCCTCACCCGGGCAGGGGTGAAAAACTGTTTTTT. Translating gives CASSPHPGRGEKLFF.

This chain uses TRBV27 with TRBJ1-1; D not certain. The CDR3 loop spans 15 amino acids. V lost 0 bases and J lost 4, with 12 bases in between. In germline, CDR1 is MNHEY, CDR2 SMNVEV (reference sequence). The CDR3 loop reads CASSLSGERGTEAFF. The CDR3 coding sequence is TGTGCCAGCAGTTTATCTGGAGAACGGGGCACTGAAGCTTTCTTT.

This clone was picked up a small number of times. The rearrangement links TRBV6-5 to TRBJ2-5, with 9 positions matching TRBD2. Trimming took 0 bases from V and 4 from J; bases not matched to a gene: 6. The CDR3 runs 16 residues. Germline CDR1 MNHEY, CDR2 SVGAGI. CDR3 region: CASSYSSGGRGETQYF. The CDR3 bases are TGTGCCAGCAGTTACTCCAGCGGGGGGCGGGGAGAGACCCAGTACTTC.

This clone was picked up one time. This sequence joins TRBV6-5 and TRBJ1-1, with D tentatively TRBD1 (6 bases). V lost 1 base and J 0 bases, leaving 9 bases between the germline ends. The germline CDR1 and CDR2 sequences are MNHEY and SVGAGI. The CDR3 totals 15 residues. This chain's CDR3 is CASSYLQGMNTEAFF. CDR3 nucleotides: TGTGCCAGCAGTTACTTGCAGGGGATGAACACTGAAGCTTTCTTT.

The V call is TRBV10-1, the J call TRBJ2-2, with D perhaps TRBD1 (6 bases). V was shortened by 4 bases and J by 1 base, with 19 bases between the two germline ends. This CDR3 has 18 amino acids. The germline V gene has CDR1 WNHNN and CDR2 SYGVQD (reference sequence). CDR3 sequence (DNA): TGCGCCAGCAGTGTAACAGGGAGAGGCCTGGGGAACACCGGGGAGCTGTTTTTT. It is translated as CASSVTGRGLGNTGELFF.

The V gene is TRBV6-2 or TRBV6-3, the J gene TRBJ2-2, with D maybe TRBD2 (6 bases). The CDR3 contains 17 residues. Germline V CDR1 and CDR2: MNHEY, SVGEGT. The V end lost 2 bases, the J end lost 0 bases, and 13 bases lay between the germline ends. The CDR3 is CASSYTTGLPNTGELFF. In nucleotides, the CDR3 is TGTGCCAGCAGTTACACAACGGGACTTCCGAACACCGGGGAGCTGTTTTTT.

CDR3 nucleotides: TGTGCCAGCAGCCAAGATTTATACAGCGGGGACACAGATACGCAGTATTTT. Protein product: CASSQDLYSGDTDTQYF. The chain has TRBV4-2 and TRBJ2-3; 7 bases map to TRBD2. Unmatched junction bases numbered 8, after V lost 0 bases and J lost 2 bases. This CDR3 has 17 residues. Germline V gene lookup returns CDR1 LGHNA and CDR2 YNFKEQ.

The J gene is TRBJ1-1, the V gene TRBV11-2; D might be TRBD1 (6 bases). Deletions cut 5 bases from V and 7 bases from J, with 23 bases between. CDR1 and CDR2 from the germline V gene are SGHAT and FQNNGV. The CDR3 consists of 16 residues. The CDR3 here is CASSPIYRDRSGEAFF. The CDR3 DNA is TGTGCCAGCAGCCCAATATACAGGGATCGTAGTGGTGAAGCTTTCTTT. The variable domain in full, completed from reference TRBV11-2 and TRBJ1-1, reads EAGVAQSPRYKIIEKRQSVAFWCNPISGHATLYWYQQILGQGPKLLIQFQNNGVVDDSQLPKDRFSAERLKGVDSTLKIQPAKLEDSAVYLCASSPIYRDRSGEAFFGQGTRLTVV.